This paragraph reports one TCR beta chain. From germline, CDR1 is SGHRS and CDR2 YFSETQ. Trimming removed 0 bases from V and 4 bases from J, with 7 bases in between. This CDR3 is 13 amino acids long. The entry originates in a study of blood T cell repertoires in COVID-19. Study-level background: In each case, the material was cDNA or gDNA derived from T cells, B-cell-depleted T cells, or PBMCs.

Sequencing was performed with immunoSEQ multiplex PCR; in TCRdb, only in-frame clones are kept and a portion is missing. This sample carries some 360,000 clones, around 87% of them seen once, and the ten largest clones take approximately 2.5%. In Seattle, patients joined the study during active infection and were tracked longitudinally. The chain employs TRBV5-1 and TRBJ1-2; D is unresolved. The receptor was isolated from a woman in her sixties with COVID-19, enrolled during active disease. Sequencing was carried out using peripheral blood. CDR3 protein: CASSLGLAYGYTF. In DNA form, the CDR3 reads TGCGCCAGCAGCTTGGGATTGGCCTATGGCTACACCTTC.